Below, 3 T cell receptor beta chains from the same sample are listed, as sequenced in a study of radiotherapy plus CTLA-4 blockade in lung cancer. The data were produced by immunoSEQ multiplex PCR, yet TCRdb's version contains in-frame clones alone and is incomplete. The profile shows over 50,000 clones, 70% to 85% of them singletons. The starting material was peripheral blood, obtained from a patient treated with radiotherapy plus ipilimumab. These receptor sequences come from a human donor with non-small cell lung cancer who had a partial response to radiotherapy plus ipilimumab.

The chain employs TRBV6-5 and TRBJ1-1; weak D call: TRBD1 (6 bases). Germline V lookup: CDR1 MNHEY, CDR2 SVGAGI. Trimming removed 8 bases from V and 3 bases from J, with 16 bases in between. This CDR3 is 14 amino acids long. The CDR3 sequence: CASGHRAGDTEAFF. CDR3 bases: TGTGCCAGCGGCCACAGGGCTGGCGACACTGAAGCTTTCTTT.

The chain couples TRBV28 to TRBJ1-2, with 9 nucleotides matching TRBD1. Trimming at V came to 6 bases and at J to 2 bases, leaving 7 bases not matched to a gene. The CDR3 covers 15 residues. Looked up from germline, CDR1 is MDHEN and CDR2 is SYDVKM. The CDR3 nucleotides read TGTGCCAGCAGGTACCGGACAGGGGCAAACTATGGCTACACCTTC. This codes for CASRYRTGANYGYTF.

The chain carries TRBV27 and TRBJ2-5, with D possibly matching TRBD2 (5 bases). The V and J ends lost 0 bases and 5 bases respectively, with 7 bases between them. The CDR3 is 13 amino acids. The germline V gene encodes CDR1 MNHEY and CDR2 SMNVEV (reference sequence). The CDR3 sequence is CASSLSRAETQYF. The DNA for the CDR3 is TGTGCCAGCAGTTTATCGAGGGCTGAGACCCAGTACTTC.